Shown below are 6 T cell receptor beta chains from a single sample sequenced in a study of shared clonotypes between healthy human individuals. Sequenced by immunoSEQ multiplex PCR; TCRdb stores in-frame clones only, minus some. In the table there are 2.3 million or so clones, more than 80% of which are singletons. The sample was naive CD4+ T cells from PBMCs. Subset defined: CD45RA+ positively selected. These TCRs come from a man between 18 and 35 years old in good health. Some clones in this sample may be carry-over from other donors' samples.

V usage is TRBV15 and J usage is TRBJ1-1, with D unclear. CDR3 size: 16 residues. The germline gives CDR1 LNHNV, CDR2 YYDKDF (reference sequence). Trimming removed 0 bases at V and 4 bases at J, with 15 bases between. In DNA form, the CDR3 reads TGTGCCACCAGCAGAGATGTTTGGGCTCGGGCCACTGAAGCTTTCTTT. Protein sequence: CATSRDVWARATEAFF.

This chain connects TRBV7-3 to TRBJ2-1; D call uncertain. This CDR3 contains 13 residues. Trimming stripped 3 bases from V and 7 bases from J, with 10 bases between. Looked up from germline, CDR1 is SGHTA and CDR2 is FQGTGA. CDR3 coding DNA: TGTGCCAGCAGCTTCCAGGTAGGGAATGAGCAGTTCTTC. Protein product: CASSFQVGNEQFF.

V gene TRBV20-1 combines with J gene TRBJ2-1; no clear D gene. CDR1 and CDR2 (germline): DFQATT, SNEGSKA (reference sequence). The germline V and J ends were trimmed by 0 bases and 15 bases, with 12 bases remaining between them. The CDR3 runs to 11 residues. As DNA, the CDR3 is TGCAGTGCTAGAGATAAGGGTCTCACGTTCTTC. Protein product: CSARDKGLTFF.

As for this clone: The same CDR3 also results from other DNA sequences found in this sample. Here the CDR3 reads CSVTGVLSYEQYF. In nucleotides, the CDR3 is TGCAGCGTTACAGGGGTCCTCTCCTACGAGCAGTACTTC. This rearrangement joins TRBV29-1 to TRBJ2-7, with TRBD1 matching over 7 bases. Germline CDR1 is SQVTM and CDR2 is ANQGSEA. The CDR3 runs 13 residues. V lost 5 bases and J lost 0; bases outside the gene matches: 4.

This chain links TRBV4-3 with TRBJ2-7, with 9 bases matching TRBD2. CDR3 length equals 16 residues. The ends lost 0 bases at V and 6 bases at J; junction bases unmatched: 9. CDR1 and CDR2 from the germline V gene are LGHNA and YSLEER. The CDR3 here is CASSQDWASGVIEQYF. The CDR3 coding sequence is TGCGCCAGCAGCCAAGATTGGGCTAGCGGGGTTATCGAGCAGTACTTC.

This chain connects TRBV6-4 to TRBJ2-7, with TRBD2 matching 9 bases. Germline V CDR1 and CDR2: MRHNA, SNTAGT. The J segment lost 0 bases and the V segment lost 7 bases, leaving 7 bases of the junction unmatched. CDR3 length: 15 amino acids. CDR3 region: CASNLPGLASYEQYF. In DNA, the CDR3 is TGTGCCAGCAACCTACCGGGACTAGCCTCCTACGAGCAGTACTTC.